This is a list of T cell receptor beta chains from one sample in a study of spatial heterogeneity in lung cancer. TCRdb recomputed calls from the 5' RACE reads with MiXCR, one row per CDR3 protein. The table includes 5,000 to 6,000 distinct CDR3 sequences, 26% detected once. Sequences were derived from lung tumor tissue, sampled at surgery. The receptors derive from a male donor with early-stage non-small cell lung cancer. Each CDR3 is given with its conserved first and last residue. The D gene is left open where the match is weak. Part of the rows lack a size; the others show once, few, many or a class for expanded clones.

V gene	D gene	J gene	clone size	CDR3 DNA	CDR3 protein
TRBV24-1	TRBD1	TRBJ2-2	few	TGTGCCACCCGGACGGGACAGGCCGGAACCGGGGAGCTGTTTTTT	CATRTGQAGTGELFF
TRBV30	TRBD2	TRBJ2-4	few	TGTGCCTGGAGTGAGTTTCGGACTAGCGGGAGAGGACTAGCCAAAAACATTCAGTACTTC	CAWSEFRTSGRGLAKNIQYF
TRBV5-1	-	TRBJ2-7	-	TGCACCAGCAGCTTGGATGAAAACCCCTACGAGCAGTACTTC	CTSSLDENPYEQYF
TRBV18	-	TRBJ2-5	many	TGTGCCAGCTCACCCACCGGCTTAGAGACCCAGTACTTC	CASSPTGLETQYF
TRBV20-1	-	TRBJ2-7	-	TGCAGTGCTAGATGGGCTAACCACGTGCAGTACTTC	CSARWANHVQYF
TRBV6-6	-	TRBJ2-1	medium-sized	TGTGCCAGCAGTTACTCGAGAGGTGAGGGTGTCAAAGGGCAGTTCTTC	CASSYSRGEGVKGQFF
TRBV7-3	-	TRBJ2-3	few	TGTGCCAGCAGCCTACAATCCCCGGGACTCCCATCGGATACGCAGTATTTT	CASSLQSPGLPSDTQYF
TRBV6-5	TRBD2	TRBJ2-1	medium-sized	TGTGCCAGCAGTTACGGTCAGACTAGCGGAGTCTCCTACAATGAGCAGTTCTTC	CASSYGQTSGVSYNEQFF
TRBV7-3	-	TRBJ2-1	few	TGTGCCAGCAGCTTAAGCCCGGACAGCTACAATGAGCAGTTCTTC	CASSLSPDSYNEQFF
TRBV18	TRBD1	TRBJ2-7	many	TGTGCCAGCTCACGAGACAGGGGAAAAGGCGAGCAGTACTTC	CASSRDRGKGEQYF
TRBV27	-	TRBJ2-7	many	TGTGCCAGCAGTTTATACGGGTCGGTCTACGAGCAGTACTTC	CASSLYGSVYEQYF
TRBV5-8	-	TRBJ2-7	-	TGTGCCAGCAGCTACTCCTACGAGCAGTACTTC	CASSYSYEQYF
TRBV7-9	-	TRBJ2-1	many	TGTGCCAGCCGAGATTACAGGTTTTTTGAGCAGTTCTTC	CASRDYRFFEQFF
TRBV11-2	-	TRBJ2-7	-	TGTGCCAGCAGCTTAGGAGCGGGTAACCCCTACGAGCAGTACTTC	CASSLGAGNPYEQYF
TRBV18	-	TRBJ2-1	-	TGTGCCAGCTCACCTCTGGGAGGAAGCAATGAGCAGTTCTTC	CASSPLGGSNEQFF
TRBV6-1	-	TRBJ1-5	medium-sized	TGTGCCAGCAGCCGATACAGGGAGGGTCAGCCCCAGCATTTT	CASSRYREGQPQHF
TRBV5-1	-	TRBJ2-4	-	TGCGCCAGCAGCCCCCGGGGATTAAAAAACATTCAGTACTTC	CASSPRGLKNIQYF
TRBV7-2	TRBD2	TRBJ2-7	many	TGTGCCAGCAGTAGACTAGCGGGGGCCTACGAGCAGTACTTC	CASSRLAGAYEQYF
TRBV11-2	-	TRBJ2-5	medium-sized	TGTGCCAGCAGCTGGGGGCGGGCCCTCGAAGAGACCCAGTACTTC	CASSWGRALEETQYF
TRBV18	-	TRBJ2-1	medium-sized	TGTGCCAGCCGTCCGTTGGGGAGCTCCTACAATGAGCAGTTCTTC	CASRPLGSSYNEQFF
TRBV27	-	TRBJ2-1	many	TGTGCCAGCAGGACGGGAGCGGCCAATGAGCAGTTCTTC	CASRTGAANEQFF
TRBV11-2	-	TRBJ2-1	-	TGTGCCAGCAGCCCCAGAGATAGAGCCTCGCTTTACTACAATGAGCAGTTCTTC	CASSPRDRASLYYNEQFF
TRBV12-2	-	TRBJ2-7	-	TGTGCAAGTCGCACCCGCGGCTCTCTAGTCGAGAAGTACTTC	CASRTRGSLVEKYF
TRBV6-1	-	TRBJ2-1	medium-sized	TGTGCCATTCGGGATCATGAGCAGTTCTTC	CAIRDHEQFF
TRBV5-1	-	TRBJ2-1	few	TGCGCCAGCAGCTTGAACGAAGGGGTGCAGTTCTTC	CASSLNEGVQFF
TRBV7-2	TRBD2	TRBJ2-1	-	TGTGCCAGCAGCTCCCTAGCGGGAGCGCCGGGAAGCGAGCAGTTCTTC	CASSSLAGAPGSEQFF
TRBV14	-	TRBJ2-7	medium-sized	TGTGCCAGCAGCCAAGTTGGCGGAGGGGACGAGCAGTACTTC	CASSQVGGGDEQYF
TRBV7-7	-	TRBJ2-3	few	TGTGCTAGCAGCCGCAGTGCGGGATACACAGATACGCAGTATTTT	CASSRSAGYTDTQYF
TRBV6-5	-	TRBJ2-3	few	TGTGCCAGCAGTCTCCGGTTAGCAACAGATACGCAGTATTTT	CASSLRLATDTQYF
TRBV6-5	-	TRBJ1-2	many	TGTGCCAGCAGTTACTCGAGGCGTTATGGCTACACCTTC	CASSYSRRYGYTF
TRBV12-5	TRBD2	TRBJ2-3	many	TGTGCTAGTGGTTTCGGCGGGGGGCCAGATACGCAGTATTTT	CASGFGGGPDTQYF
TRBV28	-	TRBJ1-2	medium-sized	TGTGCCAGCAGTGAATTAGGAGGCTACACCTTC	CASSELGGYTF
TRBV2	-	TRBJ2-2	medium-sized	TGTGCCAGCAGCCAGTGGGGATCCACCGGGGAGCTGTTTTTT	CASSQWGSTGELFF
TRBV11-1	-	TRBJ2-3	-	TGTGCCAGCAGCTTACCGGAGGGCACAGATACGCAGTATTTT	CASSLPEGTDTQYF
TRBV6-2/TRBV6-3	-	TRBJ2-1	medium-sized	TGTGCCAGCAATTACGACAGGGACTACTACAATGAGCAGTTCTTC	CASNYDRDYYNEQFF
TRBV2	-	TRBJ2-7	medium-sized	TGTGCCAGCAGTGAAAGGTTGGATTACGAGCAGTACTTC	CASSERLDYEQYF
TRBV29-1	-	TRBJ2-7	few	TGCAGCGTTGAACGCGGGGTTGGTGACGAGCAGTACTTC	CSVERGVGDEQYF
TRBV27	-	TRBJ1-1	medium-sized	TGTGCCAGCAGCTTTCTGGGACAAATGAACACTGAAGCTTTCTTT	CASSFLGQMNTEAFF
TRBV10-3	TRBD2	TRBJ2-3	-	TGTGCCATCCAAGCGGGAGGGACAGATACGCAGTATTTT	CAIQAGGTDTQYF
TRBV3-1	-	TRBJ1-1	-	TGTGCCAGCAGCCAGGCCACGAACACTGAAGCTTTCTTT	CASSQATNTEAFF
TRBV2	TRBD2	TRBJ2-5	many	TGTGCCAGCAGTGCCTCACCGGGACTAGGAGAGACCCAGTACTTC	CASSASPGLGETQYF
TRBV5-4	-	TRBJ1-2	many	TGTGCCAGCAGCTTTGACTTCTTTAACTATGGCTACACCTTC	CASSFDFFNYGYTF
TRBV6-4	-	TRBJ1-1	-	TGTGCCAGCGGGGGGGGGTTGCTCACTGAAGCTTTCTTT	CASGGGLLTEAFF
TRBV5-4	-	TRBJ2-7	-	TGTGCCAGCAGCATGCCTAGTAACGAGCAGTACTTC	CASSMPSNEQYF
TRBV3-1	TRBD2	TRBJ2-1	medium-sized	TGTGCCAGCAGGGGACTAGCGGGAGGGAAAAATGAGCAGTTCTTC	CASRGLAGGKNEQFF
TRBV4-3	-	TRBJ2-3	-	TGCGCCAGCAGCCAAGATGTGGCGGGAGATACGCAGTATTTT	CASSQDVAGDTQYF
TRBV7-6	TRBD2	TRBJ2-7	medium-sized	TGTGCCAGCTCGACACTAGCGGCGCCCTACGAGCAGTACTTC	CASSTLAAPYEQYF
TRBV5-8	-	TRBJ1-1	medium-sized	TGTGCCAGCAGACGGCAAGCTAACACTGAAGCTTTCTTT	CASRRQANTEAFF
TRBV7-3	-	TRBJ1-6	-	TGTGCCAGCAGCTTAGACGGCAATTCACCCCTCCACTTT	CASSLDGNSPLHF
TRBV10-1	-	TRBJ2-2	few	TGCGCCAGCAGTCCCATTGGGAGCTGGGGCACCGGGGAGCTGTTTTTT	CASSPIGSWGTGELFF
TRBV29-1	-	TRBJ1-3	-	TGCAGCGTTCATCTGGAAAGCGGGGACTCTGGAAACACCATATATTTT	CSVHLESGDSGNTIYF
TRBV5-1	TRBD2	TRBJ2-7	-	TGCGCCAGCAGCTCCCGGACTAGCAAGGTCGACGAGCAGTACTTC	CASSSRTSKVDEQYF
TRBV28	-	TRBJ2-5	medium-sized	TGTGCCAGCAGACATACACTAGAGGTAGGAGAGACCCAGTACTTC	CASRHTLEVGETQYF
TRBV30	-	TRBJ2-1	-	TGTGCCTGGAGTACCCCAAGGGGTGAGCAGTTCTTC	CAWSTPRGEQFF
TRBV20-1	TRBD2	TRBJ2-7	-	TGCAGTGCTAGAGAGGGAGCGGGAGGAGCCTACGAGCAGTACTTC	CSAREGAGGAYEQYF